This entry describes one TCR beta chain. The germline CDR1 and CDR2 sequences are SGHNT and YYREEE (reference sequence). V was shortened by 4 bases and J by 0 bases, with 14 bases between the two germline ends. This CDR3 region has 15 residues. The data stem from a study of control samples from healthy donors and cancer patients. The data were produced by immunoSEQ multiplex PCR, yet TCRdb's version contains in-frame clones alone and is incomplete. This sample has about 120,000 clones, with roughly 87% found just once. The V gene is TRBV5-4, the J gene TRBJ2-7, with D tentatively TRBD1 (6 bases). The receptor was derived from a man aged 18 to 29 in good health. Sequenced sample: blood. In DNA form, the CDR3 reads TGTGCCAGCAGCCGGACAAACAGGGACTCCTACGAGCAGTACTTC. Translating gives CASSRTNRDSYEQYF.